The present T cell receptor beta chain was sequenced within a study of T-cell memory formation after mild COVID-19. Overall study results and limits: Chiefly within CM and EM were the contracting CD4+ clones; CD8+ ones were within EMRA. Pre-infection memory showed some responding clones, and this suggested that cross-reactive memory joined. Day 15 to 85 contracting clones showed balanced CD4/CD8; day 15 to 37 expanders favored CD4+.

The germline V gene has CDR1 SEHNR and CDR2 FQNEAQ (reference sequence). This CDR3 spans 14 amino acids. Between the trimmed V and J ends, which lost 5 bases and 0 bases, there was a span of 10 bases. 5'RACE primed at constant segments yielded TCR alpha and TCR beta cDNA libraries bearing sample barcodes and UMIs. TCRdb passed the 5' RACE reads through MiXCR, listing each CDR3 protein once. The repertoire holds approximately 60,000 distinct CDR3 sequences, 8% to 10% seen once, with more than 0.95% in the top ten. This clonotype has more than one count but fewer than ten. Antigen specificity is unknown.

This chain joins TRBV7-9 and TRBJ2-5; no firm D call. Sequencing was carried out using PBMCs or a T cell subset sorted from them (not recorded which). This receptor was identified in a man younger than 35 who had mild COVID-19 (a few samples of this study predate the infection). Cell type and time point are not known. The CDR3: CASSPSGYQETQYF. In DNA form, the CDR3 reads TGTGCCAGCAGCCCCTCCGGGTACCAAGAGACCCAGTACTTC.